This T cell receptor beta chain is drawn from a study of OX40 agonist ivuxolimab in advanced cancers. CDR1 is SGHTA and CDR2 is FQGNSA in the germline V gene. V was pared by 5 bases and J by 3 bases, with 7 bases of the junction left unmatched. The CDR3 length is 15 residues. Assay: immunoSEQ multiplex PCR; the TCRdb copy retains only in-frame clones and omits some. Counted here are about 54,000 clones, approximately 84% occurring once; the ten biggest clones make up 0.95% to 1.5%. The clonotype comes from an adult with an advanced solid tumor such as melanoma, head and neck, liver or kidney cancer. The chain combines TRBV7-2 with TRBJ1-5; 7 bases line up with TRBD1. Specimen: CD4+ or CD8+ T cells sorted from blood, collected in a trial of the OX40 agonist ivuxolimab. The CDR3 DNA is TGTGCCAGCAGCCCCGGGACAGACCTCAATCAGCCCCAGCATTTT. As protein: CASSPGTDLNQPQHF.